A selection of T cell receptor beta chains follows, all from one sample in a study of response to subunit inactivated influenza vaccine. TCRdb reprocessed the RT-PCR reads via MiXCR and lists one record per CDR3 protein. The sample carries about 620,000 distinct CDR3 sequences, around 11% recorded once. The material sequenced was PBMCs from blood, taken on the day of vaccination. The receptors stem from a man in his forties or fifties who received an inactivated influenza vaccine. Both conserved end residues are part of each CDR3. A D gene is named only where the DNA matches it firmly. Expanded clones get a size class; other rows say once, few or many, or leave the size out.

j_gene | d_gene | abundance | v_gene | CDR3aa | CDR3nt
TRBJ1-2 | . | . | TRBV5-5 | CASSSRTGNYGYTF | TGTGCCAGCAGCTCGAGGACGGGAAACTATGGCTACACCTTC
TRBJ2-2 | . | . | TRBV7-7 | CASSHFTGELFF | TGTGCCAGCAGCCATTTCACCGGGGAGCTGTTTTTT
TRBJ2-1 | TRBD2 | many | TRBV5-1 | CASSRSGEVLNEQFF | TGCGCCAGCAGCAGGAGCGGGGAAGTCTTGAATGAGCAGTTCTTC
TRBJ2-7 | . | few | TRBV7-2 | CASSLTGASSYEQYF | TGTGCCAGCAGCTTAACGGGGGCAAGCTCCTACGAGCAGTACTTC
TRBJ2-7 | TRBD2 | . | TRBV14 | CASTPERAWEGYEQYF | TGTGCCAGCACCCCGGAGCGGGCCTGGGAGGGATACGAGCAGTACTTC
TRBJ2-1 | . | . | TRBV9 | CASSVGTVRNNEQFF | TGTGCCAGCAGCGTAGGCACCGTGAGGAACAATGAGCAGTTCTTC
TRBJ2-1 | TRBD1 | . | TRBV29-1 | CSVVRGQGTELYNEQFF | TGCAGCGTTGTTCGGGGACAGGGGACCGAGCTCTACAATGAGCAGTTCTTC
TRBJ2-2 | . | . | TRBV12-3/TRBV12-4 | CASSLPPGRDGVTGELFF | TGTGCCAGCAGTTTACCCCCTGGCAGGGACGGGGTCACCGGGGAGCTGTTTTTT
TRBJ2-7 | . | . | TRBV6-1 | CASSEEFLQGWGGFYEQYF | TGTGCCAGCAGTGAAGAGTTCTTGCAGGGGTGGGGGGGTTTCTACGAGCAGTACTTC
TRBJ2-4 | . | . | TRBV20-1 | CSAQSRQAKNIQYF | TGCAGTGCTCAAAGTAGACAGGCCAAAAACATTCAGTACTTC
TRBJ2-3 | . | few | TRBV12-3/TRBV12-4 | CASSSRWDTQYF | TGTGCCAGCAGTTCCCGTTGGGATACGCAGTATTTT
TRBJ1-2 | . | . | TRBV5-5 | CASNGLNYGYTF | TGTGCCAGTAATGGACTGAACTATGGCTACACCTTC
TRBJ2-3 | TRBD1 | . | TRBV5-1 | CASSRGQGRDTQYF | TGCGCCAGCAGCCGGGGACAGGGGAGAGATACGCAGTATTTT
TRBJ2-1 | TRBD1 | many | TRBV20-1 | CSVNRGRGDNEQFF | TGCAGTGTGAACAGGGGTAGGGGTGACAATGAGCAGTTCTTC
TRBJ2-1 | . | few | TRBV9 | CASSVEGSLYNEQFF | TGTGCCAGCAGCGTAGAAGGCAGCCTATACAATGAGCAGTTCTTC
TRBJ2-1 | TRBD2 | few | TRBV19 | CASSIAPPGLAGGYNEQFF | TGTGCCAGTAGTATAGCCCCACCGGGACTAGCGGGAGGATACAATGAGCAGTTCTTC
TRBJ2-7 | TRBD2 | . | TRBV18 | CASSPQPSGGAYEQYF | TGTGCCAGCTCACCCCAACCTAGCGGGGGAGCCTACGAGCAGTACTTC
TRBJ1-1 | . | . | TRBV30 | CAWSIFPRTEAFF | TGTGCCTGGAGTATCTTCCCGCGGACTGAAGCTTTCTTT
TRBJ2-6 | . | few | TRBV4-1 | CASSRGGIAGANVLTF | TGCGCCAGCAGCCGGGGGGGCATCGCTGGGGCCAACGTCCTGACTTTC
TRBJ2-7 | . | . | TRBV6-2/TRBV6-3 | CASSDPGRSYEQYF | TGTGCCAGCAGTGACCCGGGACGGTCCTACGAGCAGTACTTC
TRBJ1-5 | . | . | TRBV7-2 | CASSLVQGYQPQHF | TGTGCCAGCAGCTTAGTCCAGGGTTATCAGCCCCAGCATTTT
TRBJ2-1 | TRBD1 | . | TRBV6-1 | CASSTTGGSYNEQFF | TGTGCCAGCAGCACTACAGGGGGGTCCTACAATGAGCAGTTCTTC
TRBJ1-5 | . | few | TRBV19 | CASTQGYSNQPQHF | TGTGCCAGTACCCAGGGTTATAGCAATCAGCCCCAGCATTTT
TRBJ2-3 | TRBD1 | few | TRBV24-1 | CATSETGEDTQYF | TGTGCCACCAGTGAAACAGGGGAAGATACGCAGTATTTT
TRBJ2-2 | . | many | TRBV4-2 | CASSPSGNTGELFF | TGTGCCAGCAGCCCGAGCGGTAACACCGGGGAGCTGTTTTTT
TRBJ2-3 | TRBD2 | few | TRBV12-3/TRBV12-4 | CASSFPPSGVASNTQYF | TGTGCCAGCAGTTTTCCCCCTAGCGGGGTGGCATCGAATACGCAGTATTTT
TRBJ1-1 | . | . | TRBV24-1 | CATSDRGTEAFF | TGTGCCACCAGTGACAGGGGCACTGAAGCTTTCTTT
TRBJ2-7 | . | . | TRBV18 | CASSNTGFTYEQYF | TGTGCCAGCTCGAACACAGGGTTCACCTACGAGCAGTACTTC
TRBJ2-3 | TRBD2 | many | TRBV4-3 | CASSQDLTSADTQYF | TGCGCCAGCAGCCAAGATTTGACTAGCGCAGATACGCAGTATTTT
TRBJ2-2 | . | . | TRBV4-2 | CASRATTNTGELFF | TGTGCCAGCAGGGCTACTACCAACACCGGGGAGCTGTTTTTT
TRBJ2-1 | . | . | TRBV14 | CASSQTLYNEQFF | TGTGCCAGCAGCCAAACTCTATACAATGAGCAGTTCTTC
TRBJ2-3 | . | few | TRBV7-8 | CASSLSSGGAMIDTQYF | TGTGCCAGCAGCTTATCTTCCGGAGGCGCAATGATTGATACGCAGTATTTT
TRBJ2-7 | TRBD2 | few | TRBV5-6 | CASSTTGTSTYEQYF | TGTGCCAGCAGCACGACCGGGACTAGTACTTACGAGCAGTACTTC
TRBJ1-1 | . | . | TRBV6-2/TRBV6-3 | CASSYVWGAGDTEAFF | TGTGCCAGCAGTTACGTCTGGGGCGCGGGAGACACTGAAGCTTTCTTT
TRBJ2-1 | TRBD2 | few | TRBV6-1 | CASSVLASGANEQFF | TGTGCCAGCAGTGTTTTGGCTAGCGGGGCTAATGAGCAGTTCTTC
TRBJ2-2 | TRBD2 | few | TRBV10-3 | CAINPSGGAGGELFF | TGTGCCATCAACCCTAGCGGGGGGGCCGGCGGGGAGCTGTTTTTT
TRBJ2-4 | . | few | TRBV4-1 | CASSQIPKEGLWWVKNIQYF | TGCGCCAGCAGCCAGATCCCCAAAGAAGGGCTTTGGTGGGTCAAAAACATTCAGTACTTC
TRBJ2-7 | TRBD1 | . | TRBV20-1 | CSTGQTSSYEQYF | TGCAGTACGGGACAGACCAGCTCCTACGAGCAGTACTTC
TRBJ1-1 | . | . | TRBV4-1 | CASSQGWARGNTEAFF | TGCGCCAGCAGCCAAGGGTGGGCGCGGGGTAACACTGAAGCTTTCTTT
TRBJ2-7 | . | few | TRBV7-2 | CASSPRAAYEQYF | TGTGCCAGCAGCCCTCGGGCGGCCTACGAGCAGTACTTC
TRBJ2-2 | . | . | TRBV5-4 | CASSSTGGFNTGELFF | TGTGCCAGCAGCTCGACGGGGGGCTTCAACACCGGGGAGCTGTTTTTT
TRBJ2-7 | . | few | TRBV28 | CASSYDLPSYEQYF | TGTGCCAGCAGCTATGACCTGCCCTCCTACGAGCAGTACTTC